These T cell receptor beta chains were read from a single sample in a study of blood T cell repertoires in COVID-19. Only in-frame clones appear in the TCRdb table, and some are missing; sequencing was by immunoSEQ multiplex PCR. The sample gives under 200,000 clones, over 80% of which show up once; under 3% is in the top ten. Sequenced input: peripheral blood. The origin of the receptors is a woman aged 60-75 years with acute or convalescent COVID-19. The conserved cysteine and the conserved F or W are not part of the CDR3 here. Fields, in order: J gene, V gene, CDR3 protein.

J gene: TRBJ1-1; V gene: TRBV7-2; CDR3 protein: ASSFSGNTEAF
J gene: TRBJ2-1; V gene: TRBV7-2; CDR3 protein: ATKLAGGRSSYNEQF
J gene: TRBJ2-1; V gene: TRBV11-2; CDR3 protein: ASSPGLSGLNNEQF
J gene: TRBJ2-3; V gene: TRBV9; CDR3 protein: ASSTRRGQGGTDTQY
J gene: TRBJ1-2; V gene: TRBV7-9; CDR3 protein: ASSLKGDFYGYT
J gene: TRBJ2-1; V gene: TRBV18; CDR3 protein: ASSPSGSYNEQF
J gene: TRBJ1-1; V gene: TRBV4-3; CDR3 protein: ASSQGSGDTEAF
J gene: TRBJ1-1; V gene: TRBV11-2; CDR3 protein: ASSPGTLNTEAF
J gene: TRBJ1-2; V gene: TRBV6-5; CDR3 protein: ASSTGGRGGYT
J gene: TRBJ2-3; V gene: TRBV4-1; CDR3 protein: ASSQARLGTQY
J gene: TRBJ1-1; V gene: TRBV6-2/TRBV6-3; CDR3 protein: ASSYTDRAEAF
J gene: TRBJ1-4; V gene: TRBV6-6; CDR3 protein: ASSSSEGAANEKLF
J gene: TRBJ2-1; V gene: TRBV3-1/TRBV3-2; CDR3 protein: ASSQDPAGPYNEQF
J gene: TRBJ2-2; V gene: TRBV3-1/TRBV3-2; CDR3 protein: ASSLVTQRGTGELF
J gene: TRBJ2-2; V gene: TRBV7-6; CDR3 protein: ASSLAQRQTNTGELF
J gene: TRBJ1-1; V gene: TRBV5-1; CDR3 protein: ASSSTPTGGRTEAF
J gene: TRBJ1-2; V gene: TRBV3-1/TRBV3-2; CDR3 protein: ASSPGTGTNYGYT
J gene: TRBJ1-2; V gene: TRBV11-2; CDR3 protein: ASSSWDRVGYT
J gene: TRBJ1-2; V gene: TRBV4-3; CDR3 protein: ASSQETGQNYGYT
J gene: TRBJ1-5; V gene: TRBV5-6; CDR3 protein: ASSLRGWNQPQH
J gene: TRBJ2-1; V gene: TRBV7-7; CDR3 protein: ASSLEGLAGGHNEQF
J gene: TRBJ2-7; V gene: TRBV11-2; CDR3 protein: ASSLKNRARAYEQY
J gene: TRBJ2-2; V gene: TRBV27; CDR3 protein: ASSYNPNTGELF
J gene: TRBJ2-6; V gene: TRBV5-5; CDR3 protein: ASSGGQGLSGANVLT
J gene: TRBJ2-1; V gene: TRBV11-1; CDR3 protein: ASSSDNEQF
J gene: TRBJ1-1; V gene: TRBV6-5; CDR3 protein: ASSNGQGGTEAF
J gene: TRBJ2-3; V gene: TRBV5-1; CDR3 protein: ASSFQGMRSTDTQY
J gene: TRBJ1-2; V gene: TRBV11-2; CDR3 protein: ASSLGKGGGYT
J gene: TRBJ1-4; V gene: TRBV6-6; CDR3 protein: ASRGVSTNEKLF
J gene: TRBJ2-5; V gene: TRBV28; CDR3 protein: ASSLQPLASGGLQETQY
J gene: TRBJ1-1; V gene: TRBV5-5; CDR3 protein: ASSLPPYTEAF
J gene: TRBJ2-5; V gene: TRBV5-4; CDR3 protein: ASSSYASGEQTQY
J gene: TRBJ2-7; V gene: TRBV5-5; CDR3 protein: ASSPLGDFYEQY
J gene: TRBJ1-2; V gene: TRBV5-1; CDR3 protein: ASSLEGDYGYT
J gene: TRBJ1-2; V gene: TRBV6-6; CDR3 protein: ASSQWADRGLSYGYT
J gene: TRBJ1-4; V gene: TRBV24-1; CDR3 protein: ATSDSGTAGEKLF
J gene: TRBJ2-1; V gene: TRBV7-9; CDR3 protein: ASSFGTSTYNEQF
J gene: TRBJ2-7; V gene: TRBV6-2/TRBV6-3; CDR3 protein: ASSLGSEQY
J gene: TRBJ1-2; V gene: TRBV5-1; CDR3 protein: ASSSRQGAGGYT